This TCR beta chain was observed in a study of shared clonotypes between healthy human individuals. Study-wide findings and caveats: Clonotype sharing among donors was thought likely to change with sequencing depth.

V was clipped by 0 bases and J by 6 bases; unmatched bases: 7. Germline V CDR1 and CDR2: SGHAT, FQNNGV. This CDR3 has 15 residues. As regards this clone: What it recognizes is unknown.

Donation came from healthy HIV-negative adults that had no recent acute infections or vaccinations. All of the donors resided in Nashville, Tennessee, and each was a Caucasian adult. Into CD45RA+ naive and CD45RA-negative memory subsets, the CD4+ cells were split. The data were produced by immunoSEQ multiplex PCR, yet TCRdb's version contains in-frame clones alone and is incomplete. The repertoire holds millions of clones, around 95% seen once, with under 0.15% in the top ten. This receptor was identified in a man younger than 30 in good health. The rearrangement links TRBV11-2 to TRBJ2-5, with 7 bases that match TRBD1. The specimen was naive CD4+ T cells sorted from blood. Documented subset: CD45RA+ positively selected. The CDR3 reads CASSLESGGLQTQYF. CDR3 coding DNA: TGTGCCAGCAGCTTAGAATCAGGGGGTTTGCAGACCCAGTACTTC.